This T cell receptor beta chain was profiled in a study of blood T cell repertoires in COVID-19. Study information: Italy, Spain and the United States were the sources of the convalescent and acute COVID-19 samples.

The data were produced by immunoSEQ multiplex PCR, yet TCRdb's version contains in-frame clones alone and is incomplete. This table has fewer than 450,000 clones, around 90% appearing once. V lost 4 bases to trimming and J lost 6 bases; unmatched junction nucleotides: 8. This CDR3 is built from 14 residues. The germline V gene encodes CDR1 LGHNA and CDR2 YSLEER. The clonotype originates from a woman younger than 30 who had recovered from COVID-19. The rearrangement joins TRBV4-3 to TRBJ1-2, with 7 bases aligning to TRBD1. The specimen was peripheral blood. CDR3 bases: TGCGCCAGCAGCCCCCGGACAGGACTCCATGGCTACACCTTC. Translation gives CASSPRTGLHGYTF.